These 7 T cell receptor beta chains were all obtained from the same sample, sequenced in a study of response to subunit inactivated influenza vaccine. TCRdb redid the calling of the RT-PCR reads with MiXCR, one entry per CDR3 protein. The sample consists of around 250,000 distinct CDR3 sequences, 12% of them appearing once. This specimen consisted of non-naive T cells sorted from PBMCs, obtained around 14 days before vaccination. The receptors were gathered from a man in his fifties who received an inactivated influenza vaccine.

V gene TRBV12-3 or TRBV12-4 combines with J gene TRBJ1-1; no clear D gene. V was pared by 0 bases and J by 7 bases, with 9 bases between. This CDR3 contains 13 residues. The CDR3 nucleotides are TGTGCCAGCAGTTTAGCGCGAGACTATGAAGCTTTCTTT. This encodes CASSLARDYEAFF.

This clonotype occurred a few times. The chain carries TRBV7-9 and TRBJ2-2, with 9 positions matching TRBD2. CDR3 size: 17 residues. The ends lost 6 bases at V and 7 bases at J; junction bases unmatched: 15. CDR1 SEHNR and CDR2 FQNEAQ come from the germline V gene (reference sequence). CDR3 in amino acids: CASRPILRVTSGGELFF. CDR3 in DNA: TGTGCCAGCAGGCCGATTCTCCGTGTGACTAGCGGCGGGGAGCTGTTTTTT.

The rearrangement links TRBV4-2 to TRBJ2-2; D call uncertain. V lost 3 bases and J 5 bases, leaving 13 bases between the germline ends. Germline CDR1 LGHNA, CDR2 YNFKEQ. This CDR3 has 15 residues. CDR3 in DNA: TGTGCCAGCAGCCAGCACCCGGCTACTACCGGGGAGCTGTTTTTT. It translates to CASSQHPATTGELFF.

This clonotype turned up a few times. The rearrangement joins TRBV10-3 to TRBJ2-2; maybe TRBD1 (5 bases). Germline V gene sequence: CDR1 ENHRY, CDR2 SYGVKD. The CDR3 has 14 amino acids. Deletions cut 7 bases from V and 4 bases from J, with 13 bases between. This CDR3 is CAIKGASTTGELFF. The CDR3 DNA reads TGTGCCATCAAAGGGGCTAGTACCACCGGGGAGCTGTTTTTT.

This CDR3 is CASSVDVGGWNEQFF. CDR3 nucleotides: TGTGCCAGCAGCGTAGATGTGGGAGGGTGGAATGAGCAGTTCTTC. The chain employs TRBV9 and TRBJ2-1, with 7 bases lining up with TRBD2. CDR1 and CDR2 from the germline V gene are SGDLS and YYNGEE. The V and J ends lost 0 bases and 7 bases, in that order; junction bases with no gene match: 7. The CDR3 loop spans 15 amino acids.

The chain combines TRBV7-9 with TRBJ2-3; 8 bases line up with TRBD2. The germline V gene encodes CDR1 SEHNR and CDR2 FQNEAQ (reference sequence). Losses at the gene ends were 3 bases for V and 1 base for J; bases not matched to a gene: 6. The CDR3 consists of 16 residues. DNA for the CDR3: TGTGCCAGCAGCTTCCAGCGGGAGTCCGGCACAGATACGCAGTATTTT. This translates into CASSFQRESGTDTQYF.

The J gene is TRBJ2-7, the V gene TRBV3-1; the D gene could be TRBD1 or TRBD2 (5 bases each). The V end lost 5 bases, the J end lost 6 bases, and 14 bases lay between the germline ends. The germline V gene encodes CDR1 LGHDT and CDR2 YNNKEL (reference sequence). CDR3 size: 13 residues. The CDR3 spells CASSNPGTSEQYF. DNA for the CDR3: TGTGCCAGCAGCAACCCCGGGACCTCCGAGCAGTACTTC.